This TCR beta chain was profiled in a study of regulatory T cells in long-lasting Graves disease. Study-level findings and limits: There were preferences for TRBV28, TRBJ1-2 and TRBJ2-5 in persistent disease.

Trimming took 2 bases from V and 3 from J, leaving 11 bases between them. Per germline, CDR1 DFQATT and CDR2 SNEGSKA (reference sequence). The length of the CDR3 is 14 residues. Described time point: newly diagnosed GD, antithyroid drugs for less than 3 months. Making the TCR library involved RNA that had been extracted from PBMCs. American Thyroid Association guidelines defined how Graves' disease was diagnosed. CDR3 regions were amplified by Arm-PCR using iRepertoire HTBI primers to build TCR beta libraries. TCRdb ran MiXCR on the multiplex PCR reads and lists one entry per CDR3 protein. This sample has 400,000 to 650,000 distinct CDR3 sequences, with roughly 15% found just once. Ten or more counts support this clonotype. Its antigen is unknown. This sample was also put to use in a study of T cells in Graves' hyperthyroidism and ophthalmopathy. From that study: The model forecast ophthalmopathy, anticipating it by a median approximately 6.2 months before onset.

This sequence was found in a woman between 40 and 65 years old with Graves disease. The sample in question was peripheral blood mononuclear cells (PBMCs), obtained at new diagnosis, from a patient treated with antithyroid drugs. This chain links TRBV20-1 with TRBJ1-5, with no clear D. CDR3 sequence: CSARLEGYNQPQHF. CDR3 nucleotides: TGCAGTGCTAGACTGGAAGGGTACAATCAGCCCCAGCATTTT.